This TCR beta chain was recovered during a study of T cells after yellow fever vaccination. This clonotype has at least ten counts. By 5'RACE template switching, TCR cDNA was produced, with a universal primer site and UMIs added in the process. Using its own MiXCR run on the 5' RACE reads, TCRdb lists one record per CDR3 protein. Among around 230,000 distinct CDR3 sequences listed, approximately 6.7% were seen once. This receptor was obtained from a man under 40 who received the YFV17D yellow fever vaccine. Material: CD4+ T cells sorted from PBMCs, obtained on the day of the yellow fever booster vaccination.

The CDR3 sequence: CASSPDSYEQYF. The CDR3 coding sequence is TGTGCCAGCAGCCCGGACAGCTACGAGCAGTACTTC. This chain uses TRBV12-3 or TRBV12-4 with TRBJ2-7; D is perhaps TRBD1 (6 bases). V shed 6 bases and J shed 3 bases, with 9 bases lying between them. The CDR3 has 12 amino acids.